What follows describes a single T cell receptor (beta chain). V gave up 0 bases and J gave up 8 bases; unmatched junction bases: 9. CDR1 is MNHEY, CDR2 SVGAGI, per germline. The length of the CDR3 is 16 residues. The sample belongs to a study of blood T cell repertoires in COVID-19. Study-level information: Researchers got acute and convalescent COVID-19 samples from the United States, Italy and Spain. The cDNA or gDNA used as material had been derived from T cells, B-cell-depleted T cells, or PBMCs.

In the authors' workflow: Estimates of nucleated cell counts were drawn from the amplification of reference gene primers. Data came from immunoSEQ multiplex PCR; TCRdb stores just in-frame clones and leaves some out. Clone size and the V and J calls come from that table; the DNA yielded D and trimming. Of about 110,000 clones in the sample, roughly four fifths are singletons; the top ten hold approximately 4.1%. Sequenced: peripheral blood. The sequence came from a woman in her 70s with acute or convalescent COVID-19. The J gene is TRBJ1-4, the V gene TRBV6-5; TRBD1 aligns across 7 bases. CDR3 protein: CASSYSNRGIREKLFF. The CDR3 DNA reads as TGTGCCAGCAGTTACTCGAACAGGGGTATTAGAGAAAAACTGTTTTTT.